The 20 T cell receptor beta chains listed next were all sequenced from one sample in a study of cytomegalovirus exposure and HLA in healthy donors. Primers: 60 Vbeta forward and 13 Jbeta reverse. Some clones are missing from TCRdb's copy, which holds only in-frame ones; the method was immunoSEQ multiplex PCR. The table for this sample gives about 140,000 clones. Source material: PBMCs. These receptor sequences come from a woman aged 18-29 years in good health and CMV-seronegative.

This chain uses TRBV11-2 with TRBJ2-2; 9 bases are shared with TRBD2. J lost 6 bases, V lost 5 bases, and 10 bases had no gene match. This CDR3 is built from 16 residues. Germline loops: CDR1 SGHAT, CDR2 FQNNGV. In DNA, the CDR3 is TGTGCCAGCAGCCCGTCAGGACTAGCGTCTGCCGGGGAGCTGTTTTTT. This translates into CASSPSGLASAGELFF.

This chain uses TRBV11-1 with TRBJ2-2, with TRBD2 matching 9 bases. The V gene's germline CDR1 is SGHAT and CDR2 FQDESV (reference sequence). V trimming: 4 bases; J trimming: 4 bases; junction bases outside the gene matches: 16. The CDR3 runs to 19 residues. This CDR3 is CASSSRSGSFGRGTGELFF. Written as DNA, the CDR3 is TGTGCCAGCAGCTCACGTAGCGGGAGCTTCGGTCGTGGCACCGGGGAGCTGTTTTTT.

The CDR3 protein is CASSLRGNTIYF. The DNA for the CDR3 is TGTGCCAGTAGTTTACGGGGAAACACCATATATTTT. The rearrangement joins TRBV19 to TRBJ1-3; D gene unclear. V lost 5 bases, J lost 4 bases, and 6 bases lay in between. CDR1 is LNHDA and CDR2 is SQIVND in the germline V gene (reference sequence). CDR3 length: 12 residues.

The V call is TRBV5-1, the J call TRBJ1-5; 7 positions match TRBD1. The CDR3 spans 17 residues. Germline V gene sequence: CDR1 SGHRS, CDR2 YFSETQ. With 4 bases clipped from V and 0 bases from J, the junction kept 10 bases outside the gene matches. The CDR3 DNA is TGCGCCAGCAGCCTGGGGGACAGTAAGTATAGCAATCAGCCCCAGCATTTT. As protein: CASSLGDSKYSNQPQHF.

The V call is TRBV30, the J call TRBJ1-1, with D perhaps TRBD1 (5 bases). V was clipped by 3 bases and J by 11 bases, with 25 bases between them. Germline CDR1 and CDR2: GTSNPN and SVGIG (reference sequence). The CDR3 is 15 amino acids. The CDR3 here is CAWSTGLKGSIIAFF. The CDR3 DNA sequence: TGTGCCTGGAGCACCGGTTTAAAGGGGTCTATAATCGCTTTCTTT.

The chain combines TRBV9 with TRBJ2-7; D is perhaps TRBD2 (6 bases). This CDR3 is 14 amino acids long. Germline-derived CDR1 and CDR2 are SGDLS and YYNGEE. Between the trimmed V and J ends, which lost 3 bases and 6 bases, there was a span of 16 bases. The DNA for the CDR3 is TGTGCCAGCAGCGCCCGGGACTCCTTCACCGAGCAGTACTTC. Its protein product is CASSARDSFTEQYF.

The CDR3: CASSLGPGVTEAFF. DNA of the CDR3: TGTGCCAGCAGCTTAGGTCCGGGTGTCACTGAAGCTTTCTTT. V gene TRBV7-6 combines with J gene TRBJ1-1; no firm D call. From germline, CDR1 is SGHVS and CDR2 FNYEAQ. There are 14 residues in the CDR3. V was clipped by 1 base and J by 4 bases, with 10 bases between them.

This chain joins TRBV9 and TRBJ2-3; D unresolved. This CDR3 region has 14 residues. The germline gives CDR1 SGDLS, CDR2 YYNGEE. V was shortened by 0 bases and J by 2 bases, with 7 bases between the two germline ends. The CDR3 spells CASSVDTLTDTQYF. CDR3 bases: TGTGCCAGCAGCGTAGATACTCTCACAGATACGCAGTATTTT.

The genes are TRBV4-2 and TRBJ1-2; TRBD1 agrees at 7 bases. This CDR3 region has 14 residues. V shed 4 bases and J 4 bases; nucleotides not matched to a gene: 6. In germline, CDR1 is LGHNA, CDR2 YNFKEQ. CDR3 DNA: TGTGCCAGCAGCCCACGGGACAGTACCTATGGCTACACCTTC. The encoded protein is CASSPRDSTYGYTF.

The V gene is TRBV11-2, the J gene TRBJ2-6; a possible D gene is TRBD1 (5 bases). The V and J ends lost 3 bases and 0 bases respectively, with 9 bases between them. There are 16 residues in the CDR3. The V gene's germline CDR1 is SGHAT and CDR2 FQNNGV. This chain's CDR3 is CASSFDRSSGANVLTF. The DNA of the CDR3 is TGTGCCAGCAGCTTCGACAGAAGCTCTGGGGCCAACGTCCTGACTTTC. The variable domain in full, with the rest retrieved from reference TRBV11-2 and TRBJ2-6, is EAGVAQSPRYKIIEKRQSVAFWCNPISGHATLYWYQQILGQGPKLLIQFQNNGVVDDSQLPKDRFSAERLKGVDSTLKIQPAKLEDSAVYLCASSFDRSSGANVLTFGAGSRLTVL.

The chain is built from TRBV6-1 and TRBJ2-2; 7 positions agree with TRBD1. Germline CDR1 is MNHNS and CDR2 is SASEGT. The CDR3 has 15 amino acids. J lost 6 bases, V lost 4 bases, and 8 bases had no gene match. The DNA for the CDR3 is TGTGCCAGCAGTGTAGGCAGGGGGAAGGCCGGGGAGCTGTTTTTT. Translation gives CASSVGRGKAGELFF.

The V and J genes are TRBV10-2 and TRBJ1-1; TRBD1 aligns across 8 bases. Germline-derived CDR1 and CDR2 are WSHSY and SAAADI. This CDR3 region has 13 residues. Losses at the gene ends were 7 bases for V and 6 bases for J; bases not matched to a gene: 7. The CDR3, as DNA: TGCGCCAGCAAAACAGGGGGGGGAGCTGAAGCTTTCTTT. Translated, it gives CASKTGGGAEAFF.

The chain is built from TRBV9 and TRBJ1-1; 8 positions agree with TRBD1. CDR1 SGDLS and CDR2 YYNGEE come from the germline V gene. The J segment lost 7 bases and the V segment lost 3 bases, leaving 14 bases of the junction unmatched. The length of the CDR3 is 16 residues. The CDR3 coding sequence is TGTGCCAGCAGCGAACAGCCAGGGGGCAGTGGGGTTGAAGCTTTCTTT. Translation gives CASSEQPGGSGVEAFF.

This chain uses TRBV30 with TRBJ1-4, with 8 bases aligning to TRBD1. Trimming took 3 bases from V and 8 from J; bases not matched to a gene: 11. CDR3 size: 15 residues. From germline, CDR1 is GTSNPN and CDR2 SVGIG (reference sequence). In DNA form, the CDR3 reads TGTGCCTGGAGCCTCACGGACAGGGTGTGGGAAAAACTGTTTTTT. This gives the protein CAWSLTDRVWEKLFF.

The J gene is TRBJ1-1, the V gene TRBV27, with 8 bases lining up with TRBD1. V gave up 5 bases and J gave up 4 bases; unmatched junction bases: 15. The germline gives CDR1 MNHEY, CDR2 SMNVEV (reference sequence). The CDR3 covers 17 residues. CDR3 in amino acids: CASSPLWQGALVTEAFF. DNA for the CDR3: TGTGCCAGCAGTCCCCTCTGGCAGGGGGCGCTGGTCACTGAAGCTTTCTTT.

V and J are TRBV5-4 and TRBJ2-5, with 9 nucleotides matching TRBD1. The J call is in doubt because the DNA end fits TRBJ2-7 better. Germline loops: CDR1 SGHNT, CDR2 YYREEE (reference sequence). The CDR3 totals 14 residues. The chain's CDR3 is CASSTGTGTREQYF. The CDR3 nucleotides are TGTGCCAGCAGCACCGGGACAGGGACCCGCGAGCAGTACTTC.

The chain links TRBV28 to TRBJ1-1, with 10 bases lining up with TRBD1. This CDR3 is 11 amino acids long. Germline V lookup: CDR1 MDHEN, CDR2 SYDVKM. CDR3 residues: CVAGTGVRAFF. The CDR3 bases are TGTGTAGCCGGGACAGGGGTTAGAGCTTTCTTT. Combining the CDR3 with reference TRBV28 and TRBJ1-1 gives the whole variable domain DVKVTQSSRYLVKRTGEKVFLECVQDMDHENMFWYRQDPGLGLRLIYFSYDVKMKEKGDIPEGYSVSREKKERFSLILESASTNQTSMYLCVAGTGVRAFFGQGTRLTVV.

The chain is built from TRBV12-2 and TRBJ2-3; the table's D call, TRBD2, has no DNA check behind it. TRBV12-2 is a listed pseudogene. This CDR3 spans 19 amino acids. CDR3 nucleotides: TGTGCAAGTCGCTTCTACGGAGAGCACAGAAAGAGGGACACAGATACGCAGTATTTT. This sequence encodes CASRFYGEHRKRDTDTQYF.

The gene calls are TRBV19 and TRBJ1-1; D is perhaps TRBD1 (5 bases). The CDR3 contains 13 residues. CDR1 and CDR2 from the germline V gene are LNHDA and SQIVND (reference sequence). V lost 4 bases and J 8 bases, leaving 14 bases between the germline ends. Here the CDR3 reads CASSTQHGAEAFF. The CDR3 DNA reads as TGTGCCAGTAGTACCCAACATGGGGCCGAAGCTTTCTTT.

The chain recombines TRBV2 with TRBJ1-1, with D unresolved. The V and J ends lost 4 bases and 1 base respectively, with 7 bases between them. The CDR3 sequence is 13 residues long. Germline V gene sequence: CDR1 SNHLY, CDR2 FYNNEI. The CDR3 nucleotides read TGTGCCAGCAGTGCGTACAGGAACACTGAAGCTTTCTTT. This encodes CASSAYRNTEAFF. The full variable domain, rest sourced from reference TRBV2 and TRBJ1-1, is EPEVTQTPSHQVTQMGQEVILRCVPISNHLYFYWYRQILGQKVEFLVSFYNNEISEKSEIFDDQFSVERPDGSNFTLKIRSTKLEDSAMYFCASSAYRNTEAFFGQGTRLTVV.